The following is a T cell receptor (beta chain) sequence with its context. These data are taken from a study of blood T cell repertoires in COVID-19. Across the whole study: Acute and convalescent COVID-19 specimens originated in the United States, Italy and Spain. T cells, B-cell-depleted T cells, or PBMCs provided the cDNA or gDNA that served as material.

The CDR3 runs to 13 residues. The germline CDR1 and CDR2 sequences are LGHDT and YNNKEL (reference sequence). The ends were cut back, 4 bases at V and 6 bases at J, with 9 bases in the middle. Authors' analysis steps: How many nucleated cells were present was estimated from reference gene primer amplification. The method was immunoSEQ multiplex PCR; TCRdb's version includes in-frame clones alone and lacks a portion of them. The V and J calls and the clone size are those of that table, but D and trimming were determined from the DNA. There are about 290,000 clones in the sample; about nine tenths occur only once, and 0.9% to 1% lies in the top ten.

The clonotype originates from a middle-aged woman who had recovered from COVID-19. The V call is TRBV3-1 (or the pseudogene TRBV3-2), the J call TRBJ1-4, with D unclear. The sequencing sample was made of peripheral blood. The CDR3 DNA is TGTGCCAGCAGCCTAGCAGTTTATGAAAAACTGTTTTTT. It codes for CASSLAVYEKLFF.